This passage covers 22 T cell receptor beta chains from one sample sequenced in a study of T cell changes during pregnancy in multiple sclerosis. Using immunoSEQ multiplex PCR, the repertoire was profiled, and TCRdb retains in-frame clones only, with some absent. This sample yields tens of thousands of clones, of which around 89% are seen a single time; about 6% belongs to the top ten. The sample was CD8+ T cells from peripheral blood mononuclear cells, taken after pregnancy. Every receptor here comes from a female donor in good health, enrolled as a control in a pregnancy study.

The CDR3 protein is CASSLGQNTEAFF. CDR3 DNA sequence: TGTGCCAGCAGCTTAGGACAAAACACTGAAGCTTTCTTT. The J gene is TRBJ1-1, the V gene TRBV11-2; D uncertain. The V end lost 1 base, the J end lost 2 bases, and 5 bases lay between the germline ends. The CDR3 spans 13 residues. Looked up from germline, CDR1 is SGHAT and CDR2 is FQNNGV.

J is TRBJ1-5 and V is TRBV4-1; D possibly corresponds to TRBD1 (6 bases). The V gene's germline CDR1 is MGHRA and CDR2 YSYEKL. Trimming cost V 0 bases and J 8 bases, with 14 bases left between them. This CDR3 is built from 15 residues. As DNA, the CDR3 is TGCGCCAGCAGCCAAGATGAAGCGGCAGGGGAGCCCCAGCATTTT. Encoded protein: CASSQDEAAGEPQHF.

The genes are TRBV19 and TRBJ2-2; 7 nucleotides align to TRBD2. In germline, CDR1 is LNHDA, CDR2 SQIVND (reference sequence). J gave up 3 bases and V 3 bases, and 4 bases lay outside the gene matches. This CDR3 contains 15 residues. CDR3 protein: CASSIGLADTGELFF. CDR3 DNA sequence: TGTGCCAGTAGTATCGGTCTAGCGGACACCGGGGAGCTGTTTTTT.

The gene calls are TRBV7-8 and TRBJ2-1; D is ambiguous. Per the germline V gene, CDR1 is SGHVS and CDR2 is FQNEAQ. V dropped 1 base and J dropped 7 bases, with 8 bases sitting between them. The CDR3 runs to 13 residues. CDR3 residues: CASSLEQRNEQFF. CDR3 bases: TGTGCCAGCAGCTTAGAACAAAGAAATGAGCAGTTCTTC.

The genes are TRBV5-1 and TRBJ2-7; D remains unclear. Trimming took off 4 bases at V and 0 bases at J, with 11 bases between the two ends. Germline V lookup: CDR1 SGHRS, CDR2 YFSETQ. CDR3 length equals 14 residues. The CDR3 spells CASSQEQSSYEQYF. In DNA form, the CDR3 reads TGCGCCAGCAGCCAAGAACAGAGCTCCTACGAGCAGTACTTC.

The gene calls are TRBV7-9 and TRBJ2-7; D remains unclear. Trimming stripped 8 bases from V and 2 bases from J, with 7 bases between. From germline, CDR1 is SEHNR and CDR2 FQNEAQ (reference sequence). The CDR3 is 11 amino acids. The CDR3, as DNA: TGTGCCAGCGGAGATGCCTACGAGCAGTACTTC. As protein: CASGDAYEQYF.

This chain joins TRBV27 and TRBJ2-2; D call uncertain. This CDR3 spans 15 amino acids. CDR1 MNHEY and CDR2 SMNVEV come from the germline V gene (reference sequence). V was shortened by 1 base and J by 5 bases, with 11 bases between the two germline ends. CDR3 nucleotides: TGTGCCAGCAGTTTATTCCCACAGAGAACCGGGGAGCTGTTTTTT. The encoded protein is CASSLFPQRTGELFF.

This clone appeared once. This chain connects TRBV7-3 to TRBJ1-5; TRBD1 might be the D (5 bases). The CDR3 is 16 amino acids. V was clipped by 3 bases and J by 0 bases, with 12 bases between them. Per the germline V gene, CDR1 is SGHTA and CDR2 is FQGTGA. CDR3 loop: CASSFQGTYSNQPQHF. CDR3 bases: TGTGCCAGCAGCTTCCAGGGAACTTATAGCAATCAGCCCCAGCATTTT.

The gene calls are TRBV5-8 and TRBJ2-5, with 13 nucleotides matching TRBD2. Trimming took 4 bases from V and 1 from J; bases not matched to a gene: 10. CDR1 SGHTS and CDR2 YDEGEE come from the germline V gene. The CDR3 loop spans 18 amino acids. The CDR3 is CASSPGTSGVPTQETQYF. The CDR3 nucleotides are TGTGCCAGCAGCCCCGGGACTAGCGGGGTGCCTACCCAAGAGACCCAGTACTTC. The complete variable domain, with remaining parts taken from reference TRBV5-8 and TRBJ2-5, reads EAGVTQSPTHLIKTRGQQATLRCSPISGHTSVYWYQQALGLGLQFLLWYDEGEERNRGNFPPRFSGRQFPNYSSELNVNALELEDSALYLCASSPGTSGVPTQETQYFGPGTRLLVL.

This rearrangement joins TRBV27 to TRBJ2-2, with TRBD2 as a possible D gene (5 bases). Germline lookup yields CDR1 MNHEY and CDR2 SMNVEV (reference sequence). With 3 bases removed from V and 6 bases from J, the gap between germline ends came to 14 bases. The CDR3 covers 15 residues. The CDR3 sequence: CASSFNPGLSGELFF. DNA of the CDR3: TGTGCCAGCAGTTTTAATCCGGGGTTGTCCGGGGAGCTGTTTTTT.

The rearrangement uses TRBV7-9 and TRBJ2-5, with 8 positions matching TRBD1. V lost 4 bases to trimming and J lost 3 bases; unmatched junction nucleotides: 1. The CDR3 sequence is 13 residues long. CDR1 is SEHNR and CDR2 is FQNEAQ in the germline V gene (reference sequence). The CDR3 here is CASSSGGEETQYF. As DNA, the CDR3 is TGTGCCAGCAGCTCAGGGGGCGAAGAGACCCAGTACTTC.

CDR3 coding DNA: TGCGCCAGCAGCCAAGAACAGGATTATAATTCACCCCTCCACTTT. This encodes CASSQEQDYNSPLHF. This chain links TRBV4-3 with TRBJ1-6; possible D gene TRBD1, 5 bases. V shed 0 bases and J shed 4 bases, with 7 bases lying between them. The CDR3 length is 15 residues. Germline CDR1 reads LGHNA; CDR2 reads YSLEER.

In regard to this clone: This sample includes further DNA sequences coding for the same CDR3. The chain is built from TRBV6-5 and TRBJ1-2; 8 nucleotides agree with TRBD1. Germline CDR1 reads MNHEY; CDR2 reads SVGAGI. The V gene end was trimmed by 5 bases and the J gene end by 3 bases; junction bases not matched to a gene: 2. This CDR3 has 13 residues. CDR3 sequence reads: CASSPGGDYGYTF. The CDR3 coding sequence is TGTGCCAGCAGTCCAGGGGGCGACTATGGCTACACCTTC.

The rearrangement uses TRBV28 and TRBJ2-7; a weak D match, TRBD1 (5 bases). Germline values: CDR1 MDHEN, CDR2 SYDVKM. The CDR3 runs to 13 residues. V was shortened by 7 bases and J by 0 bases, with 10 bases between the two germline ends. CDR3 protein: CASMRQGSYEQYF. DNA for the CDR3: TGTGCCAGCATGCGGCAGGGCTCCTACGAGCAGTACTTC.

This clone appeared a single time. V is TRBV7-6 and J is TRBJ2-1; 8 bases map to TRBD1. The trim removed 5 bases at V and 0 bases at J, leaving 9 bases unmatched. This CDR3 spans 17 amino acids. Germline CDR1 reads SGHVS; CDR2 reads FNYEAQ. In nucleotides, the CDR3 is TGTGCCAGCAGCCCCCTGAACAGGGGGGTCTCCTACAATGAGCAGTTCTTC. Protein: CASSPLNRGVSYNEQFF.

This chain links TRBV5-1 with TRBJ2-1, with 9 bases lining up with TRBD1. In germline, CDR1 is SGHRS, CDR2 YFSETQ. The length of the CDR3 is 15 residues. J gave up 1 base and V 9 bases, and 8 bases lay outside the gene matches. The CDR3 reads CATSDRGLSYNEQFF. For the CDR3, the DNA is TGCGCCACCTCGGACAGGGGCCTTTCCTACAATGAGCAGTTCTTC.

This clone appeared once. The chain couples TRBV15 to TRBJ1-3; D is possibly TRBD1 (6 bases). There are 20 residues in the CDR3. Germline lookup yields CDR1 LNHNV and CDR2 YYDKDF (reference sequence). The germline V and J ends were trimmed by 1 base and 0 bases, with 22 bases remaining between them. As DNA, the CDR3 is TGTGCCACCAGCAGAGGGGAGGGTAGTGAAGGGGGGAGCTCTGGAAACACCATATATTTT. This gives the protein CATSRGEGSEGGSSGNTIYF.

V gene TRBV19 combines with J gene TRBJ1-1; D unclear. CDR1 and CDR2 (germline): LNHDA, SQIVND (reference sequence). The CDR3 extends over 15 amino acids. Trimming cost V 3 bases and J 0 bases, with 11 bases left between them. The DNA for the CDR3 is TGTGCCAGTAGTATTGCGGCTGACTTGAACACTGAAGCTTTCTTT. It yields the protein CASSIAADLNTEAFF.

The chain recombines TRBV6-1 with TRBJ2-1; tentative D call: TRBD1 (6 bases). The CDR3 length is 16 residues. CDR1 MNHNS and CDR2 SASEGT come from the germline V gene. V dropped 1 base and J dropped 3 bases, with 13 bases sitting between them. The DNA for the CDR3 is TGTGCCAGCAGTGAAGGGTACAGGGTTATCTACAATGAGCAGTTCTTC. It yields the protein CASSEGYRVIYNEQFF.

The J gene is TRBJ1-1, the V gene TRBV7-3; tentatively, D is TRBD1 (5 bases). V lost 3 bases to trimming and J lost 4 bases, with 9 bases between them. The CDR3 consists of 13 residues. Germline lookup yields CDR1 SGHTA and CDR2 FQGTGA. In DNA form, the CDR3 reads TGTGCCAGCAGCTTGGGGGGGGGCACTGAAGCTTTCTTT. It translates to CASSLGGGTEAFF.

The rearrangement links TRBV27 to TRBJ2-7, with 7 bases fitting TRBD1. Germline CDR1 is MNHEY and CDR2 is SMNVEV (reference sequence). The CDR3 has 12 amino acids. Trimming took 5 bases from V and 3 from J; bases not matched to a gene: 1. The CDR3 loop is CASSRDSYEQYF. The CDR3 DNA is TGTGCCAGCAGTAGGGACAGCTACGAGCAGTACTTC.

The CDR3 DNA sequence: TGCGCCAGCAGCTTGGCTCCGGGACAGGGGGGAATTGAAAAACTGTTTTTT. It yields the protein CASSLAPGQGGIEKLFF. V usage is TRBV5-1 and J usage is TRBJ1-4; 11 positions agree with TRBD1. The ends lost 0 bases at V and 7 bases at J; junction bases unmatched: 8. The CDR3 is 17 amino acids. The V gene's germline CDR1 is SGHRS and CDR2 YFSETQ.